The sequence of this T cell receptor (beta chain) was determined in a study of T-cell memory formation after mild COVID-19. The CDR3 loop spans 12 amino acids. Germline assignment: CDR1 MNHEY and CDR2 SVGEGT. V lost 2 bases and J lost 13; bases outside the gene matches: 3. Notes on the study in general: Later expanders leaned toward CD4+, whereas clones contracting from day 15 to 85 were balanced CD4/CD8. Some clones that responded were present in memory (sampled pre-infection), which suggests cross-reactive memory joined. Unconfirmed was the SARS-CoV-2 specificity of second-wave clones that peaked on day 37.

In regard to this clonotype: The antigen remains undetermined.

TCR alpha and TCR beta cDNA libraries carrying sample barcodes and UMIs were produced by 5'RACE using constant-segment primers. TCRdb called the 5' RACE reads again in MiXCR, with one record for every CDR3 protein. The top ten hold over 9.5% of the sample, which has some 40,000 distinct CDR3 sequences, about a tenth seen once. The origin of this receptor is an adult woman who had mild COVID-19 (a few samples of this study predate the infection). Cell type and time point are not known. The genes are TRBV6-2 or TRBV6-3 and TRBJ2-4, with 9 bases that match TRBD1. The sequencing input was PBMCs or a T cell subset sorted from them (not recorded which). The CDR3 DNA reads TGTGCCAGCAGTTACCCAGACAGGGGGCAGTACTTC. This translates into CASSYPDRGQYF.